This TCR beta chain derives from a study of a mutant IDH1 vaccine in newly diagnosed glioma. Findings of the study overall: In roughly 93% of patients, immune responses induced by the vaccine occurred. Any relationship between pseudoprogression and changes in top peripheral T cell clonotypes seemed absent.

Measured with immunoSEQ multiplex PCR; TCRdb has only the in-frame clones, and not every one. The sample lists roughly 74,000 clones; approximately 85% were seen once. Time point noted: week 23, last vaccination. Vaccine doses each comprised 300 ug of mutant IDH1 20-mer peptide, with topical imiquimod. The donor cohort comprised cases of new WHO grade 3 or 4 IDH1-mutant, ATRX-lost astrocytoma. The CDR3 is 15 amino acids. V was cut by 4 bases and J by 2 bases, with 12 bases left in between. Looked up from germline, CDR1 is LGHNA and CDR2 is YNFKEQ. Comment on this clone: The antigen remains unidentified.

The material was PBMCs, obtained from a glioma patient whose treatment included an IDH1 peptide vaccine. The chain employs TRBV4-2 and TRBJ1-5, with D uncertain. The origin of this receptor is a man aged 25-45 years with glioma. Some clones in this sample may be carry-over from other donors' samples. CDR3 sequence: CASSPEGWGNQPQHF. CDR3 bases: TGTGCCAGCAGCCCCGAAGGGTGGGGCAATCAGCCCCAGCATTTT.